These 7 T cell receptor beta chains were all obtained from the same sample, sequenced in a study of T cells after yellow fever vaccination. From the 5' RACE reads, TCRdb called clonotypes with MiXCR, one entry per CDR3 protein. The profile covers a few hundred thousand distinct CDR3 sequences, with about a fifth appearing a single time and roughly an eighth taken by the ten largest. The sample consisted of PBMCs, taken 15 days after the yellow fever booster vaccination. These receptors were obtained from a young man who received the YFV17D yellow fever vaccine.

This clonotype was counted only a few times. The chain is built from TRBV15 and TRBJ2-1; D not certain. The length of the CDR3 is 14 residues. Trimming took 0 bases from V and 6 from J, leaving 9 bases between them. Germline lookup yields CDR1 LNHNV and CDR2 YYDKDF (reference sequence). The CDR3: CATSRDPGRNEQFF. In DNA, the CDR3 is TGTGCCACCAGCAGAGATCCCGGACGCAATGAGCAGTTCTTC.

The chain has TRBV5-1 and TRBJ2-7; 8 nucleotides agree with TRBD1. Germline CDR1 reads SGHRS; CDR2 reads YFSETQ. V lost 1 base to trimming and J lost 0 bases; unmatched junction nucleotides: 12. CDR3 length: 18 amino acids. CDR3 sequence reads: CASSLLWAMDRASYEQYF. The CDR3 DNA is TGCGCCAGCAGCTTGCTGTGGGCCATGGACAGGGCCTCCTACGAGCAGTACTTC.

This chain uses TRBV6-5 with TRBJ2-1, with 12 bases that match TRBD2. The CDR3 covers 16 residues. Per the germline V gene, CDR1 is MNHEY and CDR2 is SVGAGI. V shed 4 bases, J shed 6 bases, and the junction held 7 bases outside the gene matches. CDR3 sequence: CASSLTSGRFRNEQFF. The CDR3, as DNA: TGTGCCAGCAGTTTGACTAGCGGGAGATTTCGCAATGAGCAGTTCTTC.

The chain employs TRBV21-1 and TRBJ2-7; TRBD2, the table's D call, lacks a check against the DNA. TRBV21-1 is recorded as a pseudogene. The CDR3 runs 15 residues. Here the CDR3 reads CASSKEEGPRDEQYF. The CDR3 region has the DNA TGTGCCAGCAGCAAAGAGGAGGGCCCCCGGGACGAGCAGTACTTC.

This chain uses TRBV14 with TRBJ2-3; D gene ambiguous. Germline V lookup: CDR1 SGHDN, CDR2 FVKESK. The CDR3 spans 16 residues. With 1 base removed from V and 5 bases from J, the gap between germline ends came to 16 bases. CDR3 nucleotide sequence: TGTGCCAGCAGCCAAGCCTCGGGCCCCCCACGAGATACGCAGTATTTT. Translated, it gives CASSQASGPPRDTQYF.

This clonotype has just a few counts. CDR3: CASSQESGNNQPQHF. The DNA of the CDR3 is TGTGCCAGCAGCCAAGAGTCCGGCAACAATCAGCCCCAGCATTTT. The genes are TRBV3-1 and TRBJ1-5; D not resolved. The CDR3 contains 15 residues. V lost 0 bases, J lost 3 bases, and 9 bases lay in between. Germline V gene lookup returns CDR1 LGHDT and CDR2 YNNKEL (reference sequence). Variable domain in full (rest from reference TRBV3-1 and TRBJ1-5): DTAVSQTPKYLVTQMGNDKSIKCEQNLGHDTMYWYKQDSKKFLKIMFSYNNKELIINETVPNRFSPKSPDKAHLNLHINSLELGDSAVYFCASSQESGNNQPQHFGDGTRLSIL.

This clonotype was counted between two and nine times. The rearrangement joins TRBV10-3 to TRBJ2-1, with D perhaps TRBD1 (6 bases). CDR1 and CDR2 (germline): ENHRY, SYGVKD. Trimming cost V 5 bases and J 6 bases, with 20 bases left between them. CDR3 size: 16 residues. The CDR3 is CAISIRREQGINEQFF. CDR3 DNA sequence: TGTGCCATCAGTATTCGCCGAGAACAGGGTATCAATGAGCAGTTCTTC.